This TCR beta chain was recorded in a study of blood T cell repertoires in COVID-19. The method was immunoSEQ multiplex PCR; TCRdb's version includes in-frame clones alone and lacks a portion of them. This sample yields around 100,000 clones, of which 91% are seen a single time; roughly 5.6% belongs to the top ten. Germline CDR1 and CDR2: SGHAT and FQNNGV. Trimming at V came to 3 bases and at J to 6 bases, leaving 6 bases not matched to a gene. The CDR3 spans 14 residues. This chain links TRBV11-2 with TRBJ2-7; 9 bases are shared with TRBD1. The sample was peripheral blood. The TCR sequence derives from a human donor in a cohort sampled during active COVID-19. Here the CDR3 reads CASSFIRTGAEQYF. The DNA for the CDR3 is TGTGCCAGCAGCTTCATAAGGACAGGGGCCGAGCAGTACTTC. The full variable domain, its missing parts supplied by reference TRBV11-2 and TRBJ2-7, is EAGVAQSPRYKIIEKRQSVAFWCNPISGHATLYWYQQILGQGPKLLIQFQNNGVVDDSQLPKDRFSAERLKGVDSTLKIQPAKLEDSAVYLCASSFIRTGAEQYFGPGTRLTVT.